Included here is one TCR beta chain sequence, with context. Assay: immunoSEQ multiplex PCR; the TCRdb copy retains only in-frame clones and omits some. The repertoire holds just under 85,000 clones, with around 80% as singletons. The sample comes from a study of blood T cell repertoires in COVID-19. Whole-study context: Material from acute and convalescent COVID-19 was sourced from the United States, Italy and Spain. PBMCs, B-cell-depleted T cells, or T cells were the source of the cDNA or gDNA that made up the material.

Sequencing was carried out using peripheral blood. The clonotype originates from an elderly woman with acute or convalescent COVID-19.

For the CDR3, the DNA is TGTGCCAGCAGTAGGCCCGGGACAGGGACCTACGAGCAGTACTTC. Translating it yields CASSRPGTGTYEQYF. This sequence joins TRBV6-2 or TRBV6-3 and TRBJ2-7; 9 positions agree with TRBD1. This CDR3 has 15 amino acids. Germline CDR1 MNHEY, CDR2 SVGEGT. V lost 5 bases to trimming and J lost 2 bases; unmatched junction nucleotides: 7.